Given below is one T cell receptor beta chain in context. This sample was included in a study of T-cell reconstitution after alpha-beta-depleted transplantation in children. Unique molecular identifiers were incorporated during preparation of the TCRbeta library. TCRdb recomputed calls from the PCR reads with MiXCR, one row per CDR3 protein. In the table there are 250,000 to 350,000 distinct CDR3 sequences, over 8% of which are singletons. V gave up 4 bases and J gave up 7 bases, with 9 bases separating them. CDR3 length: 12 residues. Germline CDR1 SGHRS, CDR2 YFSETQ. The chain is built from TRBV5-1 and TRBJ2-1; D is undetermined. This TCR came from a human donor who donated a stem cell graft to a child with SCID. The sample here was PBMCs from the stem cell graft donor, taken from the stem cell graft. The CDR3: CASSLTWNEQFF. The CDR3 nucleotides are TGCGCCAGCAGCCTGACCTGGAATGAGCAGTTCTTC. The whole variable domain, filled in from reference TRBV5-1 and TRBJ2-1, reads KAGVTQTPRYLIKTRGQQVTLSCSPISGHRSVSWYQQTPGQGLQFLFEYFSETQRNKGNFPGRFSGRQFSNSRSEMNVSTLELGDSALYLCASSLTWNEQFFGPGTRLTVL.